Presented here are 15 T cell receptor beta chains from one specimen sequenced in a study of shared clonotypes between healthy human individuals. Generated by immunoSEQ multiplex PCR, the TCRdb table keeps only in-frame clones and is missing some. The profile covers 2 million to 2.5 million clones, with 80% to 95% appearing a single time and about 0.39% taken by the ten largest. Specimen: naive CD4+ T cells from PBMCs. Subset denoted: CD45RA+ positively selected. The receptors stem from a man between 18 and 35 years old in good health. Some clones in this sample may be carry-over from other donors' samples.

The chain uses TRBV6-6 and TRBJ1-2; D gene unclear. The CDR3 runs 14 residues. V shed 6 bases and J shed 3 bases, with 14 bases lying between them. Looked up from germline, CDR1 is MNHNY and CDR2 is SVGAGI (reference sequence). CDR3 in amino acids: CASSSLSRDYGYTF. The CDR3 region has the DNA TGTGCCAGCAGCTCTCTCTCCAGAGACTATGGCTACACCTTC.

The chain has TRBV25-1 and TRBJ1-2, with a possible D match to TRBD1 (5 bases). The CDR3 is 16 amino acids. The V gene's germline CDR1 is MGHDK and CDR2 SYGVNS. Trimming took off 4 bases at V and 2 bases at J, with 17 bases between the two ends. CDR3 protein: CASSGRQTHGNYGYTF. The CDR3 bases are TGTGCCAGCAGTGGCCGACAGACACACGGGAACTATGGCTACACCTTC.

The chain links TRBV28 to TRBJ2-5; 8 bases are a match to TRBD2. In germline, CDR1 is MDHEN, CDR2 SYDVKM. Unmatched junction bases numbered 9, after V lost 0 bases and J lost 0 bases. The CDR3 contains 18 residues. CDR3 loop: CASSLWPRPSGYQETQYF. As DNA, the CDR3 is TGTGCCAGCAGTTTATGGCCCCGGCCTAGCGGGTACCAAGAGACCCAGTACTTC. The whole variable domain, remainder taken from reference TRBV28 and TRBJ2-5, is DVKVTQSSRYLVKRTGEKVFLECVQDMDHENMFWYRQDPGLGLRLIYFSYDVKMKEKGDIPEGYSVSREKKERFSLILESASTNQTSMYLCASSLWPRPSGYQETQYFGPGTRLLVL.

This clone was detected once. The V and J genes are TRBV11-2 and TRBJ2-1; 7 bases fit TRBD2. Per germline, CDR1 SGHAT and CDR2 FQNNGV. The CDR3 contains 16 residues. Germline trimming cut 0 bases from V and 3 bases from J; bases unmatched to any gene: 5. The CDR3 region has the DNA TGTGCCAGCAGCTTAGAAGGCGGGAGCAACTACAATGAGCAGTTCTTC. Its translation: CASSLEGGSNYNEQFF.

The V call is TRBV5-4, the J call TRBJ2-2, with 15 bases fitting TRBD2. Germline loops: CDR1 SGHNT, CDR2 YYREEE (reference sequence). This CDR3 comprises 17 residues. J was trimmed by 5 bases and V by 4 bases; bases with no gene match: 6. Written as DNA, the CDR3 is TGTGCCAGCAGCCGGACTAGCGGGAGGGCCGGAACCGGGGAGCTGTTTTTT. It translates to CASSRTSGRAGTGELFF.

This chain connects TRBV9 to TRBJ2-7; 7 nucleotides agree with TRBD1. V lost 0 bases, J lost 2 bases, and 11 bases stayed unmatched. Germline V gene data show CDR1 as SGDLS and CDR2 as YYNGEE. The CDR3 runs to 17 residues. The CDR3 loop is CASSVGTGTGTTYEQYF. The CDR3 coding sequence is TGTGCCAGCAGCGTAGGGACAGGCACAGGGACCACCTACGAGCAGTACTTC.

The chain has TRBV15 and TRBJ2-1; D is uncertain. The CDR3 consists of 14 residues. The germline V gene has CDR1 LNHNV and CDR2 YYDKDF (reference sequence). Deletions cut 2 bases from V and 10 bases from J, with 15 bases between. This CDR3 reads CATSRNDRAREQFF. CDR3 nucleotide sequence: TGTGCCACCAGCAGAAACGACCGGGCAAGGGAGCAGTTCTTC.

This sequence joins TRBV2 and TRBJ2-7, with 12 positions matching TRBD2. This CDR3 is built from 16 residues. Germline V gives CDR1 SNHLY, CDR2 FYNNEI. Trimming cost V 6 bases and J 4 bases; bases outside gene matches: 10. The CDR3 DNA sequence: TGTGCCAGCAGGCTTAGACTAGCGGGAGTCGGGTACGAGCAGTACTTC. It codes for CASRLRLAGVGYEQYF.

This chain links TRBV18 with TRBJ1-3; D gene ambiguous. V was shortened by 5 bases and J by 2 bases, with 7 bases between the two germline ends. The CDR3 consists of 13 residues. Germline V gene lookup returns CDR1 KGHSH and CDR2 LQKENI. CDR3 residues: CASSADPGNTIYF. DNA for the CDR3: TGTGCCAGCTCAGCGGATCCTGGAAACACCATATATTTT.

V gene TRBV7-3 combines with J gene TRBJ1-1; 8 bases agree with TRBD1. The CDR3 totals 16 residues. Germline V CDR1 and CDR2: SGHTA, FQGTGA. The junction had 12 bases not matched to a gene; V was cut back by 5 bases and J by 4 bases. The CDR3 protein is CASSRTGGGLITEAFF. DNA for the CDR3: TGTGCCAGCAGCCGAACAGGGGGAGGTTTAATCACTGAAGCTTTCTTT. Together with reference TRBV7-3 and TRBJ1-1, the CDR3 gives the full variable domain: GAGVSQTPSNKVTEKGKYVELRCDPISGHTALYWYRQSLGQGPEFLIYFQGTGAADDSGLPNDRFFAVRPEGSVSTLKIQRTERGDSAVYLCASSRTGGGLITEAFFGQGTRLTVV.

This clone appeared once. The rearrangement uses TRBV7-2 and TRBJ2-2; 9 bases are shared with TRBD1. CDR1 is SGHTA, CDR2 FQGNSA, per germline. The CDR3 loop spans 15 amino acids. The V gene end was trimmed by 6 bases and the J gene end by 6 bases; junction bases not matched to a gene: 8. CDR3 in amino acids: CASRVGQGSAGELFF. DNA of the CDR3: TGTGCCAGCAGAGTAGGACAGGGGTCCGCCGGGGAGCTGTTTTTT.

The rearrangement links TRBV27 to TRBJ2-7, with D possibly being TRBD1 (6 bases). Trimming cost V 6 bases and J 1 base, with 13 bases left between them. CDR1 and CDR2 from the germline V gene are MNHEY and SMNVEV (reference sequence). The CDR3 sequence is 14 residues long. The CDR3 sequence is CASSNTRGSYEQYF. Here the CDR3 DNA reads TGTGCCAGCAGCAATACCAGGGGATCCTACGAGCAGTACTTC.

V gene TRBV2 combines with J gene TRBJ1-1, with D possibly TRBD1 on 6 matching bases. V was cut by 10 bases and J by 0 bases, with 21 bases left in between. The CDR3 spans 16 residues. Germline V gene data show CDR1 as SNHLY and CDR2 as FYNNEI. Written as DNA, the CDR3 is TGTGCCACCAGGGGAATCCGGGGTCGAATGAACACTGAAGCTTTCTTT. Translation gives CATRGIRGRMNTEAFF.

This rearrangement joins TRBV10-2 to TRBJ2-1; 10 bases fit TRBD2. The V segment lost 2 bases and the J segment 0 bases; nucleotides outside the gene matches: 4. This CDR3 is built from 17 residues. CDR1 and CDR2 from the germline V gene are WSHSY and SAAADI. CDR3 amino acids: CASSERTSGYSYNEQFF. The CDR3 DNA reads as TGCGCCAGCAGTGAGCGGACTAGCGGATACTCCTACAATGAGCAGTTCTTC.

On this clone: Possible read error: a much larger clone is one base away. The same CDR3 is also encoded by other DNA sequences in this sample. The chain carries TRBV18 and TRBJ1-1, with D hard to call. This CDR3 is built from 13 residues. Germline V CDR1 and CDR2: KGHSH, LQKENI. V lost 2 bases, J lost 1 base, and 5 bases lay in between. DNA of the CDR3: TGTGCCAGCTCACCAAAGGGGAACACTGAAGCTTTCTTT. It yields the protein CASSPKGNTEAFF.